This entry lists 25 T cell receptor beta chains sequenced from one sample in a study of tumor and adjacent non-tumor tissue in lung cancer. The library came from three nested PCR rounds adapted from ARM-PCR protocols. MiXCR, applied by TCRdb to the multiplex PCR reads, yields one record per CDR3 protein. The table records around 71,000 distinct CDR3 sequences, 72% of them present only once. No cell sorting was done before RNA was extracted from the tissue. The sequencing input was lung tumor tissue. Receptors originate from a woman aged 40 to 50 with non-small cell lung cancer.

The gene calls are TRBV19 and TRBJ2-7; D call uncertain. This CDR3 comprises 17 residues. V was trimmed by 6 bases and J by 2 bases, leaving 23 bases between them. The germline CDR1 and CDR2 sequences are LNHDA and SQIVND (reference sequence). The chain's CDR3 is CASRLPPPRCLPYEQYF. For the CDR3, the DNA is TGTGCCAGTAGGTTACCCCCCCCAAGGTGCCTACCCTACGAGCAGTACTTC.

On this clonotype: The junction and the germline gene differ at one end; a read error may be behind it. The chain combines TRBV5-1 with TRBJ2-7; no clear D gene. This CDR3 comprises 13 residues. The germline V gene has CDR1 SGHRS and CDR2 YFSETQ. The CDR3 here is CASSFSGMYVQYF. The CDR3 DNA is TGCGCCAGCAGCTTTTCTGGGATGTACGTGCAGTACTTC.

The chain carries TRBV6-6 and TRBJ2-3; the match to TRBD2 covers 12 bases. The CDR3 loop spans 14 amino acids. The germline V gene encodes CDR1 MNHNY and CDR2 SVGAGI (reference sequence). With 7 bases clipped from V and 10 bases from J, the junction kept 9 bases outside the gene matches. As DNA, the CDR3 is TGTGCCAGCATGCCTAGCGGGGGGGCGGATGCGCAGTATTTT. It is translated as CASMPSGGADAQYF.

Concerning this clonotype: A junction end diverges from the germline sequence, so it may reflect a read error. The chain recombines TRBV11-2 with TRBJ2-1; D call uncertain. Germline V CDR1 and CDR2: SGHAT, FQNNGV. The CDR3 contains 14 residues. CDR3 DNA sequence: TGTGCCTGCAGCCCGCGAACAGAGTACAATGAGCAGTTCTTC. This translates into CACSPRTEYNEQFF.

On this clonotype itself: Since a much larger clone is just one base distant, this may be a read error. V usage is TRBV5-1 and J usage is TRBJ1-4; D may be TRBD1 (5 bases). This CDR3 region has 16 residues. Germline V CDR1 and CDR2: SGHRS, YFSETQ. CDR3 nucleotide sequence: TGCGTCAGCAGTTATTACAAGACAGCAACTAATGAAAAACTGTTTTTT. This sequence encodes CVSSYYKTATNEKLFF.

This clonotype has at least ten counts. The genes are TRBV2 and TRBJ2-1; no clear D. The V gene's germline CDR1 is SNHLY and CDR2 FYNNEI. With 4 bases removed from V and 9 bases from J, the gap between germline ends came to 13 bases. The CDR3 loop spans 13 amino acids. CDR3 nucleotides: TGTGCCAGCAGTGTTGTAGTTATCGGTGAGCAGTTCTTC. This translates into CASSVVVIGEQFF.

The chain links TRBV29-1 to TRBJ1-2; 8 bases line up with TRBD1. Looked up from germline, CDR1 is SQVTM and CDR2 is ANQGSEA. The CDR3 sequence is 13 residues long. The CDR3 bases are TGCGGCGCTCTCGGTCAGGGGGCGAGCGGCTACACCTTC. Encoded protein: CGALGQGASGYTF.

The rearrangement joins TRBV5-1 to TRBJ1-1, with a weak D call TRBD1 (6 bases). The CDR3 has 13 amino acids. Germline V gene data show CDR1 as SGHRS and CDR2 as YFSETQ. Trimming removed 4 bases from V and 14 bases from J, with 21 bases in between. The CDR3 reads CASSVTGRNGAFF. In nucleotides, the CDR3 is TGCGCCAGCAGCGTGACAGGACGCAATGGAGCCTTCTTT.

Notes on this clonotype: This may stem from a read error, because a much larger clone lies one nucleotide away. The rearrangement links TRBV6-5 to TRBJ1-6, with TRBD1 identical over 9 bases. The germline V gene has CDR1 MNHEY and CDR2 SVGAGI. The CDR3 consists of 13 residues. CDR3 sequence (DNA): TGTGGCAGCCGGACAGGGGTATTGACACCCCTCCACTTT. Translated: CGSRTGVLTPLHF.

A note on this clonotype: The junction does not match germline at one end; this may be a read error. This chain connects TRBV11-2 to TRBJ2-5, with D tentatively TRBD1 or TRBD2 (5 bases each). The CDR3 consists of 13 residues. Germline CDR1 and CDR2: SGHAT and FQNNGV. The CDR3 sequence: CASSLLTWGSQYF. In DNA, the CDR3 is TGTGCCAGCAGCTTGTTAACATGGGGGAGCCAGTATTTC.

By sample share, this clonotype is medium-sized. V usage is TRBV5-5 and J usage is TRBJ1-6; D uncertain. The CDR3 totals 14 residues. Germline V gene lookup returns CDR1 SGHKS and CDR2 YYEKEE (reference sequence). The V gene lost 2 bases and the J gene lost 5 bases, with 8 bases spanning the gap. The CDR3 sequence: CASSFSGDNSPLHF. The CDR3 coding sequence is TGTGCCAGCAGCTTTTCAGGTGATAATTCACCCCTCCACTTT.

CDR3 amino acids: CASSQQGWREPVFGNQPQHF. DNA of the CDR3: TGTGCCAGCAGCCAACAGGGGTGGAGGGAGCCAGTTTTCGGGAATCAGCCCCAGCATTTT. The chain employs TRBV7-3 and TRBJ1-5, with 7 bases lining up with TRBD1. Germline V CDR1 and CDR2: SGHTA, FQGTGA. This CDR3 comprises 20 residues. V was clipped by 5 bases and J by 4 bases; unmatched bases: 23.

The chain is built from TRBV11-2 and TRBJ1-1; D gene ambiguous. The germline CDR1 and CDR2 sequences are SGHAT and FQNNGV. V lost 4 bases to trimming and J lost 6 bases, with 9 bases between them. This CDR3 is built from 12 residues. The CDR3 region has the DNA TGTGCCAGCAGCTCGCAAGACTCTGAAGCTTTCTTT. This gives the protein CASSSQDSEAFF.

With regard to this clonotype: Since no conserved phenylalanine or tryptophan closes the CDR3, a read error is the likely cause. The DNA is left out, because the CDR3 cannot be placed on it with certainty; the CDR3 is given as TCRdb lists it. Here the CDR3 reads CASSPDRLTGTDERFL. V is TRBV5-1 and J is TRBJ2-1; the D call TRBD2 from the table was never checked on the DNA. CDR1 is SGHRS and CDR2 is YFSETQ in the germline V gene. The CDR3 adds up to 16 amino acids, both ends counted.

This clonotype was seen a few times. A much larger clone sits a single nucleotide away, making a read error possible. The chain links TRBV14 to TRBJ1-5, with D unclear. This CDR3 spans 13 amino acids. Trimming stripped 3 bases from V and 3 bases from J, with 6 bases between. Germline values: CDR1 SGHDN, CDR2 FVKESK. CDR3 bases: TGTGCCAGCAGCCAGACCTTCAATCAGCCCCAGCATTTT. Translating gives CASSQTFNQPQHF.

A note on this clonotype: One end of the junction varies from germline; a read error may be responsible. V usage is TRBV4-1 and J usage is TRBJ2-5; D possibly corresponds to TRBD1 (6 bases). From germline, CDR1 is MGHRA and CDR2 YSYEKL. The CDR3 extends over 15 amino acids. CDR3 DNA: TGTGTGAGGAGCCAAGGGTTGGGGACACAAGAGACCCAGTACTTC. Its protein is CVRSQGLGTQETQYF.

Regarding this clonotype: An end of the junction differs from the germline gene, which may be a read error. The J gene is TRBJ1-1, the V gene TRBV29-1; 7 bases are a match to TRBD1. The CDR3 totals 14 residues. The germline V gene encodes CDR1 SQVTM and CDR2 ANQGSEA. CDR3 nucleotides: TGCAGCCTCGGTAGGTCAGGGGGTGACACTGAAGTTTTCTTT. Translated, it gives CSLGRSGGDTEVFF. The whole variable domain, filled in from reference TRBV29-1 and TRBJ1-1, reads SAVISQKPSRDICQRGTSLTIQCQVDSQVTMMFWYRQQPGQSLTLIATANQGSEATYESGFVIDKFPISRPNLTFSTLTVSNMSPEDSSIYLCSLGRSGGDTEVFFGQGTRLTVV.

In the case of this clonotype: Because the CDR3 is missing its conserved closing phenylalanine or tryptophan, this is likely a read error. It is unclear where the CDR3 begins or ends on the DNA, so no DNA is shown, and the CDR3 is as TCRdb lists it. This sequence joins TRBV11-2 and TRBJ2-1; the listed D gene, TRBD2, was not tested against the DNA. CDR1 SGHAT and CDR2 FQNNGV come from the germline V gene. The CDR3 is 16 amino acids long, termini counted. CDR3 in amino acids: CASSKTLAAPYNEQIS.

This rearrangement joins TRBV10-3 to TRBJ2-7; 7 bases map to TRBD1. This CDR3 is 13 amino acids long. Per germline, CDR1 ENHRY and CDR2 SYGVKD. The V and J ends lost 9 bases and 4 bases, in that order; junction bases with no gene match: 9. The CDR3: CAIATGATYEQYF. The DNA of the CDR3 is TGTGCCATTGCCACAGGGGCTACATACGAGCAGTACTTC.

Many counts were recorded for this clonotype. The chain recombines TRBV20-1 with TRBJ2-3; tentatively, D is TRBD1 (6 bases). V was pared by 6 bases and J by 1 base, with 14 bases between. Germline V gene lookup returns CDR1 DFQATT and CDR2 SNEGSKA (reference sequence). The CDR3 extends over 14 amino acids. The CDR3 bases are TGCAGTGCGATCTCCCGGACAGGCACAGATACGCAGTATTTT. This gives the protein CSAISRTGTDTQYF.

There are a few counts of this clonotype. The V and J genes are TRBV30 and TRBJ2-7; D is uncertain. Germline CDR1 is GTSNPN and CDR2 is SVGIG (reference sequence). V gave up 1 base and J gave up 3 bases, with 10 bases separating them. This CDR3 is 13 amino acids long. CDR3 nucleotides: TGTGCCTGGAGTGCGGTTTGGATCTACGAGCAGTACTTC. Translation: CAWSAVWIYEQYF.

The count of this clonotype is one. At one boundary the junction diverges from the germline segment, which might be a read error. The chain joins TRBV4-1 to TRBJ1-5; unclear D gene. The germline gives CDR1 MGHRA, CDR2 YSYEKL. The CDR3 covers 15 residues. The CDR3 nucleotides are TGCACCAGCAGCCAAACCCGAAACCGAAATCAGGCCCAGCATTTT. This codes for CTSSQTRNRNQAQHF.

Concerning this clonotype itself: Just one base apart from a much larger clone, this may be a read error. The chain has TRBV7-8 and TRBJ2-2; tentative D call: TRBD2 (5 bases). Deletions cut 8 bases from V and 2 bases from J, with 15 bases between. Germline loops: CDR1 SGHVS, CDR2 FQNEAQ. The CDR3 has 15 residues. The CDR3 DNA reads TGTGCCAGCCGATCCGGGATAGCCAACACCGGGGAGCTGTTTTTT. The encoded protein is CASRSGIANTGELFF.

The chain joins TRBV7-3 to TRBJ1-6; 8 positions agree with TRBD1. This CDR3 comprises 13 residues. Losses at the gene ends were 5 bases for V and 7 bases for J; bases not matched to a gene: 1. Per germline, CDR1 SGHTA and CDR2 FQGTGA. DNA for the CDR3: TGTGCCAGCAGCCGACAGGGGAATTCACCCCTCCACTTT. Its protein product is CASSRQGNSPLHF.

Regarding this clonotype: A read error is possible here, since a much larger clone lies one base away. This chain connects TRBV7-9 to TRBJ1-4; D is unresolved. Germline V CDR1 and CDR2: SEHNR, FQNEAQ (reference sequence). The CDR3 has 14 residues. The CDR3 region has the DNA TGTGCCAGCAGCTTCCGGGCCCAAAATGAAAAACTGATTTTT. This sequence encodes CASSFRAQNEKLIF.